The entry below gives a single TCR beta chain sequence along with its context. The data were taken from a study of control samples from healthy donors and cancer patients. The assay was immunoSEQ multiplex PCR, and TCRdb's table has in-frame clones only and misses some. The sample includes approximately 86,000 clones, approximately 95% of them seen just once. Per the germline V gene, CDR1 is MDHEN and CDR2 is SYDVKM. There are 17 residues in the CDR3. V lost 3 bases to trimming and J lost 3 bases, with 20 bases between them. The chain has TRBV28 and TRBJ1-2; possible D gene TRBD1, 5 bases. The receptor was isolated from a woman between 25 and 40 years old in good health. Input material: blood. The DNA of the CDR3 is TGTGCCAGCAGTTTGGCCGGGGACGGCGGGGTTTACTATGGCTACACCTTC. Protein product: CASSLAGDGGVYYGYTF.